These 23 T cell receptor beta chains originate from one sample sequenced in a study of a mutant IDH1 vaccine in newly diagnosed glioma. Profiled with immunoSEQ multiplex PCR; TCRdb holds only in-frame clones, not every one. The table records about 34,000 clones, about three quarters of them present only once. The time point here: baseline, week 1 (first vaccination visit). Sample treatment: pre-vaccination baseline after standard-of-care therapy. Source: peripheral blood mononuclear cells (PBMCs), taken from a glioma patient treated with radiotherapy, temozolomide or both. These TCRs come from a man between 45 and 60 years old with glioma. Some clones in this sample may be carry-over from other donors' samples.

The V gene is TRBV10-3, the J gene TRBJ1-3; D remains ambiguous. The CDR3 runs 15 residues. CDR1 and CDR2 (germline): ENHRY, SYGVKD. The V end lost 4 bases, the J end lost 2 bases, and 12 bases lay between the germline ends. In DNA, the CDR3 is TGTGCCATCAGTGGGGGAGGCAACACTGGAAACACCATATATTTT. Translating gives CAISGGGNTGNTIYF.

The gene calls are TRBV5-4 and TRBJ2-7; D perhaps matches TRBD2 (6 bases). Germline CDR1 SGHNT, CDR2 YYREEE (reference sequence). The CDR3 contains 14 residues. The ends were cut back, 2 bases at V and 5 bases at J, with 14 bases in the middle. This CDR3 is CASSLGSRRDEQYF. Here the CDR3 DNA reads TGTGCCAGCAGCTTAGGGTCCAGGAGGGACGAGCAGTACTTC.

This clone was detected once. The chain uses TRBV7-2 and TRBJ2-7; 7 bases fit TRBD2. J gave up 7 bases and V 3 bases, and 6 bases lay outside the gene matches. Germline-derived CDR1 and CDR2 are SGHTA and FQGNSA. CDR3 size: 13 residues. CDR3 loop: CASSLGGGLEQYF. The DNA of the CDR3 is TGTGCCAGCAGCTTGGGCGGGGGATTAGAGCAGTACTTC.

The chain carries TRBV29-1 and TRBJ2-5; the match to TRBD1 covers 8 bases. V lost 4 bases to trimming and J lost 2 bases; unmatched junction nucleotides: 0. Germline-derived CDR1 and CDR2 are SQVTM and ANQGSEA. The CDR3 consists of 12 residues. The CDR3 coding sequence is TGCAGCGTTGGGACAGGGCAAGAGACCCAGTACTTC. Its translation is CSVGTGQETQYF.

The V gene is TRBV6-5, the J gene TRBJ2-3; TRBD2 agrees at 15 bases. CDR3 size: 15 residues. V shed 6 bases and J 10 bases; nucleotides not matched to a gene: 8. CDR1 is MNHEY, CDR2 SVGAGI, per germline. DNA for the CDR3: TGTGCCAGCAGAGCTCCGGGACTAGCGGGAGGTGCGCAGTATTTT. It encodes CASRAPGLAGGAQYF.

CDR3 region: CASKGRQNQPQHF. In DNA, the CDR3 is TGTGCCAGCAAGGGACGGCAGAATCAGCCCCAGCATTTT. The J gene is TRBJ1-5, the V gene TRBV2; tentatively, D is TRBD1 (5 bases). Trimming pared 7 bases from V and 4 bases from J, leaving 11 bases between. Germline CDR1 reads SNHLY; CDR2 reads FYNNEI. The CDR3 covers 13 residues.

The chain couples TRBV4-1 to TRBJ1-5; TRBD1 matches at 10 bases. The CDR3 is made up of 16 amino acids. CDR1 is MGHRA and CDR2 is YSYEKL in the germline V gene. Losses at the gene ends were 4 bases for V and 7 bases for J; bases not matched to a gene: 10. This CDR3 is CASSRGTGDGIQPQHF. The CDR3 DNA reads TGCGCCAGCAGCCGAGGGACAGGGGACGGTATCCAGCCCCAGCATTTT.

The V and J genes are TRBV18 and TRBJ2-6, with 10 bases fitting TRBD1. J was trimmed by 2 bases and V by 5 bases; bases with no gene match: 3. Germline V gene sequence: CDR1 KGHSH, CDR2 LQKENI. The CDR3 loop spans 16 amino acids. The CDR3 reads CASSSTGGAGANVLTF. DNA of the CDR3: TGTGCCAGCTCATCGACAGGGGGCGCTGGGGCCAACGTCCTGACTTTC.

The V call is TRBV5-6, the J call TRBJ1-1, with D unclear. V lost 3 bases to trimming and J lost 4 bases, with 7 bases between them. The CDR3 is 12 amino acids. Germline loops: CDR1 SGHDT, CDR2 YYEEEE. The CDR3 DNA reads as TGTGCCAGCAGCTACGACCCCACTGAAGCTTTCTTT. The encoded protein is CASSYDPTEAFF.

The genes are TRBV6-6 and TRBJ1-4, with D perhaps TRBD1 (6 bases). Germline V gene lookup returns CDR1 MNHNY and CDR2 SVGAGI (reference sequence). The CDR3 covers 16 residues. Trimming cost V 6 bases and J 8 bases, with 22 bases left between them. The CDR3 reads CASSQNRDMTQEKLFF. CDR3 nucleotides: TGTGCCAGCAGCCAAAACCGGGACATGACCCAAGAAAAACTGTTTTTT.

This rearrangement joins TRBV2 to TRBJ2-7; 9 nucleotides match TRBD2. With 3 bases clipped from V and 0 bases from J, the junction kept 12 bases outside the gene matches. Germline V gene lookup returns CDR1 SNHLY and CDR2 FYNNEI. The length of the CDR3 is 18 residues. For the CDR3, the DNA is TGTGCCAGCAGTGAGGGGGCTAGCGGGGCCACAAGCTCCTACGAGCAGTACTTC. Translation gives CASSEGASGATSSYEQYF. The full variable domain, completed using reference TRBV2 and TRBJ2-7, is EPEVTQTPSHQVTQMGQEVILRCVPISNHLYFYWYRQILGQKVEFLVSFYNNEISEKSEIFDDQFSVERPDGSNFTLKIRSTKLEDSAMYFCASSEGASGATSSYEQYFGPGTRLTVT.

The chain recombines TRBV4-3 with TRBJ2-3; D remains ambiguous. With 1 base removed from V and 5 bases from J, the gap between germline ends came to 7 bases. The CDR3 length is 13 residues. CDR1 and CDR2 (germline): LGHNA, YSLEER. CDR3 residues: CASSQGQLDTQYF. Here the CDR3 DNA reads TGCGCCAGCAGCCAAGGCCAGTTAGATACGCAGTATTTT.

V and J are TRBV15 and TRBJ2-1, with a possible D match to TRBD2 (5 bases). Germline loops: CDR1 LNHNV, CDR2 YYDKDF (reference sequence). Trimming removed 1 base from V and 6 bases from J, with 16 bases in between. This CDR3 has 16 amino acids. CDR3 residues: CATSRGDAGYPNEQFF. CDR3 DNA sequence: TGTGCCACCAGCAGAGGAGACGCGGGCTACCCCAATGAGCAGTTCTTC.

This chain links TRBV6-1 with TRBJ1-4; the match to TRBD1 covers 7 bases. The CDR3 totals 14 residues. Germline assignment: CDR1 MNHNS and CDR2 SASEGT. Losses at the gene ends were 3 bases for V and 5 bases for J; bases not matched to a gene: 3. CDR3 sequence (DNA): TGTGCCAGCAGTGAGCACAGGGGAAATGAAAAACTGTTTTTT. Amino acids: CASSEHRGNEKLFF.

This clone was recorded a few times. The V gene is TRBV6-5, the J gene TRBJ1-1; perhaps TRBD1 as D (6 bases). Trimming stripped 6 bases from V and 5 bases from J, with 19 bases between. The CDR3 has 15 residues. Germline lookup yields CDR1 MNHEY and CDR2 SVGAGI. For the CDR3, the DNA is TGTGCCAGCAGCCCAGGGGACGTAAGTCGGACTGAAGCTTTCTTT. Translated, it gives CASSPGDVSRTEAFF.

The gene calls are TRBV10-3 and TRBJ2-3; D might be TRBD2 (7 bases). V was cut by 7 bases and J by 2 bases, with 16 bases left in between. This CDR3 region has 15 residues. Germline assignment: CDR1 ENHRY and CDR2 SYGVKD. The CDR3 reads CAIMGASGSTDTQYF. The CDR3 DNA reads TGTGCCATCATGGGGGCTAGCGGATCCACAGATACGCAGTATTTT.

Here the CDR3 DNA reads TGTGCCAGCAGCCGGACAGGGCGGAGAGAAAAACTGTTTTTT. Its translation is CASSRTGRREKLFF. The J gene is TRBJ1-4, the V gene TRBV7-8; 8 bases are shared with TRBD1. The J segment lost 8 bases and the V segment lost 5 bases, leaving 7 bases of the junction unmatched. The CDR3 extends over 14 amino acids. Germline CDR1 is SGHVS and CDR2 is FQNEAQ.

This chain's CDR3 is CASSPLITRGSQSQHF. CDR3 in DNA: TGTGCCAGCAGTCCCTTGATAACCAGGGGGTCGCAGTCCCAGCATTTT. The V and J genes are TRBV6-6 and TRBJ1-5; 7 nucleotides line up with TRBD1. This CDR3 comprises 16 residues. The V and J ends lost 5 bases and 11 bases, in that order; junction bases with no gene match: 18. Looked up from germline, CDR1 is MNHNY and CDR2 is SVGAGI (reference sequence).

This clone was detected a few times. CDR3 sequence reads: CASSTQGAQPQHF. DNA for the CDR3: TGTGCCAGTAGTACACAGGGGGCTCAGCCCCAGCATTTT. The chain has TRBV19 and TRBJ1-5; TRBD1 agrees at 9 bases. Trimming cost V 4 bases and J 6 bases; bases outside gene matches: 1. The CDR3 runs 13 residues. Per the germline V gene, CDR1 is LNHDA and CDR2 is SQIVND (reference sequence).

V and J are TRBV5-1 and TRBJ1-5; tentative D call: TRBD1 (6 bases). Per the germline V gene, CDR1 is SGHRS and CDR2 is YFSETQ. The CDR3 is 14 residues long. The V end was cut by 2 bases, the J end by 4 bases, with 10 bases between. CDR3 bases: TGCGCCAGCAGCTTCGGGGACATGAATCAGCCCCAGCATTTT. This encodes CASSFGDMNQPQHF.

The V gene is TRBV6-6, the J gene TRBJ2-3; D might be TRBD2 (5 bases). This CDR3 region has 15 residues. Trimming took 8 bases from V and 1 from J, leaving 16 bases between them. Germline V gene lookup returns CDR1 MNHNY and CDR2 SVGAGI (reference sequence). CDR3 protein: CASCEGSGGTDTQYF. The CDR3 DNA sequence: TGTGCCAGCTGCGAGGGCTCCGGGGGCACAGATACGCAGTATTTT.

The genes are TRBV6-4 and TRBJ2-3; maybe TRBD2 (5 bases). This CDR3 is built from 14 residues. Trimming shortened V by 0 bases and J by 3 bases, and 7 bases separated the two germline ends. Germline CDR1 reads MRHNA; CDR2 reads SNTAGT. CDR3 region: CASSDSSETDTQYF. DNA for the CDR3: TGTGCCAGCAGTGACTCTAGCGAAACAGATACGCAGTATTTT.

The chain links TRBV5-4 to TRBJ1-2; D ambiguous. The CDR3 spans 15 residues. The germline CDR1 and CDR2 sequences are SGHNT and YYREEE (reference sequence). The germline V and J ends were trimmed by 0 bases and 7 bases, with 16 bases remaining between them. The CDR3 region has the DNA TGTGCCAGCAGCTTGGAAGCGACCTCCGCTAGTGGCTACACCTTC. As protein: CASSLEATSASGYTF.